This TCR beta chain was identified during a study of memory CD4+ T cells and cytomegalovirus serostatus. Single viable CD3+CD4+CD8-CD45RO+ cells were sorted as the memory CD4+ T cells. Sequencing was performed with immunoSEQ multiplex PCR; in TCRdb, only in-frame clones are kept and a portion is missing. Counted here are tens of thousands of clones, around 80% occurring once; the ten biggest clones make up 5.3%. This TCR came from an adult in good health and CMV-seropositive. Source material: memory CD4+ T cells from blood.

Written as DNA, the CDR3 is TGTGCCAGCAGTTTAAGGTTGGGCAGGGGGAACTATGGCTACACCTTC. Translation gives CASSLRLGRGNYGYTF. V and J are TRBV28 and TRBJ1-2; 7 bases fit TRBD1. After removal of 2 bases from V and 2 bases from J, the junction contained 8 bases not matched to a gene. The CDR3 is made up of 16 amino acids. From germline, CDR1 is MDHEN and CDR2 SYDVKM.